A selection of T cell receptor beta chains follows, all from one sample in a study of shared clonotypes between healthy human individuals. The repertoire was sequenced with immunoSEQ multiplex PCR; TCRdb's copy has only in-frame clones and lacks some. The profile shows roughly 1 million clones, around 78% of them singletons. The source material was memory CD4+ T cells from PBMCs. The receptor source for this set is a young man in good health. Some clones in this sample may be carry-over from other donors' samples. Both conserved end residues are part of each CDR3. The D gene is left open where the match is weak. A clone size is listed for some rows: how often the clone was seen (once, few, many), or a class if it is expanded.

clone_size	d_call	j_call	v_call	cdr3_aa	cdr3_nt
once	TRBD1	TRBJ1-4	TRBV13	CASSLGTGNPEKLFF	TGTGCCAGCAGCTTGGGGACAGGCAACCCTGAAAAACTGTTTTTT
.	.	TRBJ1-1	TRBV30	CAWSVQWRNTEAFF	TGTGCCTGGAGTGTACAGTGGCGGAACACTGAAGCTTTCTTT
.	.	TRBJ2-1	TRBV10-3	CAISSRLGSSYNEQFF	TGTGCCATCAGCTCCCGACTAGGCAGCTCCTACAATGAGCAGTTCTTC
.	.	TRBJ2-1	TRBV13	CASSLDGVGNEQFF	TGTGCCAGCAGCTTAGACGGGGTGGGGAATGAGCAGTTCTTC
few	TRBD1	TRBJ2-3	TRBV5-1	CASSQPGTVGTDTQYF	TGCGCCAGCAGCCAACCCGGGACAGTTGGCACAGATACGCAGTATTTT
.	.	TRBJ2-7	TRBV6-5	CASRGWGRYEQYF	TGTGCCAGCAGGGGCTGGGGACGGTACGAGCAGTACTTC
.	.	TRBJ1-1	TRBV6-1	CASSEWTEAFF	TGTGCCAGCAGTGAATGGACTGAAGCTTTCTTT
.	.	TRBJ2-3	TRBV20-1	CSAVPIDTQYF	TGCAGTGCGGTCCCGATCGATACGCAGTATTTT
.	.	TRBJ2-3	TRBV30	CAWTEAEAYTQYF	TGTGCCTGGACGGAGGCAGAAGCTTATACGCAGTATTTT
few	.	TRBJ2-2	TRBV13	CASSSAGIGELFF	TGTGCCAGCAGCTCAGCAGGGATCGGGGAGCTGTTTTTT
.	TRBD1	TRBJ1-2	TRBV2	CASSEEQGPKLGGYTF	TGTGCCAGCAGTGAAGAACAGGGGCCTAAGCTCGGCGGCTACACCTTC
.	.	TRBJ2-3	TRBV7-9	CASSLTSQRADTQYF	TGTGCCAGCAGCTTAACATCCCAGAGGGCAGATACGCAGTATTTT
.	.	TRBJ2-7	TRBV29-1	CSAAPGTNEQYF	TGCAGCGCCGCCCCTGGTACTAACGAGCAGTACTTC
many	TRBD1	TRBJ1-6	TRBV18	CASSSDRVPSSPLHF	TGTGCCAGCTCATCCGACAGGGTCCCGTCTTCACCCCTCCACTTT
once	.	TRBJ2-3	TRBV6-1	CASTRTVTSTDTQYF	TGTGCCAGCACTAGAACTGTAACTAGCACAGATACGCAGTATTTT
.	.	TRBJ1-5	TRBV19	CASSHTYSNQPQHF	TGTGCCAGTAGCCATACCTATAGCAATCAGCCCCAGCATTTT
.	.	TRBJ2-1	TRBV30	CAWSFPEGPQFF	TGTGCCTGGAGTTTTCCCGAAGGCCCACAGTTCTTC